The clone carrying this TCR beta chain was seen more than once but under ten times. Reverse transcription of extracted RNA yielded cDNA, which provided the sequencing template. Clones were read by immunoSEQ multiplex PCR, and TCRdb kept only the in-frame ones, dropping some. Here the sample spans approximately 160,000 clones, less than 70% being singletons. This specimen belongs to a study of CD8+ T cells in alopecia areata. Treatment in this sample: oral pan-JAK inhibitor, 5-10 mg twice daily. CD4+ and CD8+ T cells were sorted from PBMCs. Germline CDR1 reads MNHEY; CDR2 reads SVGAGI. V was pared by 2 bases and J by 2 bases, with 8 bases between. This CDR3 comprises 14 residues.

This clonotype was sampled from a human donor with alopecia areata. The J gene is TRBJ2-3, the V gene TRBV6-5; no clear D. Sequenced here: CD4+ T cells sorted from blood, sampled at week 24, from a patient treated with tofacitinib. CDR3 in amino acids: CASSYNENTDTQYF. CDR3 DNA sequence: TGTGCCAGCAGTTACAACGAGAACACAGATACGCAGTATTTT.